The present entry profiles one T cell receptor beta chain with its context. Its cognate antigen is unknown. The record originates from a study of T cell responses to AZD1222 COVID-19 vaccine. Study results and caveats: Repertoires were obtained solely post-peak T cell response. In the spike-specific TCR repertoire, nearly half reportedly target unmutated variant regions. Seropositivity was recorded at baseline in only a handful of AZD1222 recipients. Donors, mostly white British, included more females; clonal diversity was possibly underestimated.

Sequencing was performed with immunoSEQ multiplex PCR; in TCRdb, only in-frame clones are kept and a portion is missing. The data show 90,000 to 140,000 clones, 82% seen once. The CDR3 extends over 16 amino acids. The V and J ends lost 1 base and 8 bases, in that order; junction bases with no gene match: 4. Per the germline V gene, CDR1 is LNHDA and CDR2 is SQIVND (reference sequence). This chain links TRBV19 with TRBJ2-1; 14 positions match TRBD2. The sequenced sample was peripheral blood, obtained on day 0 of AZD1222 vaccination. The sequence came from an adult in good health. The CDR3 protein is CASSIGPGLAGDEQFF. The CDR3 region has the DNA TGTGCCAGTAGTATAGGGCCGGGACTAGCGGGGGATGAGCAGTTCTTC.